This entry lists 11 T cell receptor beta chains sequenced from one sample in a study of graft-versus-host responses after intestinal transplantation. Method: immunoSEQ multiplex PCR; TCRdb's copy keeps in-frame clones and lacks some. The sample comprises tens of thousands of clones, about 94% of which are singletons, and roughly 0.18% rests with the top ten. What these receptors recognize is not known. The sample consisted of unstimulated CD4+ T cells sorted from spleen or lymph node cells, taken before transplant. Every receptor here comes from a human donor who was the organ donor for an intestinal transplant.

The V call is TRBV5-1, the J call TRBJ2-1, with 8 nucleotides matching TRBD2. The CDR3 runs 16 residues. With 0 bases clipped from V and 4 bases from J, the junction kept 6 bases outside the gene matches. From germline, CDR1 is SGHRS and CDR2 YFSETQ. CDR3 in DNA: TGCGCCAGCAGCTTGGCTCGGGGGGGCGGTTACAATGAGCAGTTCTTC. It specifies CASSLARGGGYNEQFF.

The chain employs TRBV7-9 and TRBJ2-7; D gene uncertain. Trimming pared 5 bases from V and 0 bases from J, leaving 5 bases between. The CDR3 is 12 amino acids. Germline V CDR1 and CDR2: SEHNR, FQNEAQ (reference sequence). Here the CDR3 DNA reads TGTGCCAGCAGCCTATTCTCCTACGAGCAGTACTTC. It yields the protein CASSLFSYEQYF.

The rearrangement links TRBV15 to TRBJ2-7; 9 positions match TRBD1. The CDR3 length is 16 residues. The germline V gene has CDR1 LNHNV and CDR2 YYDKDF (reference sequence). Trimming took 3 bases from V and 2 from J; bases not matched to a gene: 8. CDR3 coding DNA: TGTGCCACCAGCAGCCGAGGACAGGGGAAAACCTACGAGCAGTACTTC. Translated, it gives CATSSRGQGKTYEQYF.

This rearrangement joins TRBV6-1 to TRBJ1-6; D remains ambiguous. Trimming shortened V by 4 bases and J by 10 bases, and 11 bases separated the two germline ends. The CDR3 has 13 amino acids. Per germline, CDR1 MNHNS and CDR2 SASEGT. The CDR3 bases are TGTGCCAGCAGTGGGGGAATTTCCTCACCCCTCCACTTT. Translating it yields CASSGGISSPLHF.

The V call is TRBV11-3, the J call TRBJ2-1; either TRBD1 or TRBD2 may fit D (5 bases each). The germline gives CDR1 SGHNT, CDR2 YENEEA. The CDR3 totals 15 residues. V lost 5 bases, J lost 5 bases, and 16 bases lay in between. The CDR3 DNA follows: TGTGCCAGCAGCGCCTCAACCGGGACGCACAATGAGCAGTTCTTC. The encoded protein is CASSASTGTHNEQFF. Complete variable domain (other parts from reference TRBV11-3 and TRBJ2-1): EAGVVQSPRYKIIEKKQPVAFWCNPISGHNTLYWYLQNLGQGPELLIRYENEEAVDDSQLPKDRFSAERLKGVDSTLKIQPAELGDSAVYLCASSASTGTHNEQFFGPGTRLTVL.

This clone was seen a single time. The chain carries TRBV10-2 and TRBJ1-2; tentative D call: TRBD1 (6 bases). Trimming cost V 0 bases and J 8 bases, with 19 bases left between them. The CDR3 consists of 16 residues. Germline V gives CDR1 WSHSY, CDR2 SAAADI. DNA for the CDR3: TGCGCCAGCAGTGAGTCCTGGATTGGGACACTTTCGGGCTACACCTTC. It is translated as CASSESWIGTLSGYTF.

The chain links TRBV5-1 to TRBJ1-5; 8 bases fit TRBD1. The CDR3 consists of 14 residues. J gave up 6 bases and V 3 bases, and 5 bases lay outside the gene matches. Looked up from germline, CDR1 is SGHRS and CDR2 is YFSETQ. The CDR3 DNA is TGCGCCAGCAGCTCCACAGGGGGTCCTCAGCCCCAGCATTTT. It yields the protein CASSSTGGPQPQHF. The full variable domain, with the rest looked up from reference TRBV5-1 and TRBJ1-5, is KAGVTQTPRYLIKTRGQQVTLSCSPISGHRSVSWYQQTPGQGLQFLFEYFSETQRNKGNFPGRFSGRQFSNSRSEMNVSTLELGDSALYLCASSSTGGPQPQHFGDGTRLSIL.

This chain connects TRBV5-6 to TRBJ2-7; 10 positions match TRBD1. V trimming: 1 base; J trimming: 0 bases; junction bases outside the gene matches: 1. Germline V gene lookup returns CDR1 SGHDT and CDR2 YYEEEE. The CDR3 spans 15 residues. Written as DNA, the CDR3 is TGTGCCAGCAGCTTGTGGACAGGGGGCTCCTACGAGCAGTACTTC. It is translated as CASSLWTGGSYEQYF.

The rearrangement uses TRBV9 and TRBJ2-2; unclear D gene. V dropped 0 bases and J dropped 0 bases, with 9 bases sitting between them. CDR1 is SGDLS and CDR2 is YYNGEE in the germline V gene. The length of the CDR3 is 16 residues. The CDR3 nucleotides are TGTGCCAGCAGCGTAGTGACCATGACGAACACCGGGGAGCTGTTTTTT. This gives the protein CASSVVTMTNTGELFF.

The V and J genes are TRBV30 and TRBJ1-1, with a possible D match to TRBD1 (6 bases). The CDR3 contains 15 residues. In germline, CDR1 is GTSNPN, CDR2 SVGIG (reference sequence). Trimming removed 4 bases at V and 5 bases at J, with 20 bases between. This CDR3 reads CAWTEGGTVGTEAFF. DNA of the CDR3: TGTGCCTGGACCGAGGGGGGCACGGTTGGAACTGAAGCTTTCTTT.

On this clone: The junction differs from germline at one of its ends, possibly a read error. The chain links TRBV7-7 to TRBJ2-1, with TRBD1 as a possible D gene (6 bases). This CDR3 contains 14 residues. Germline CDR1 reads SSHAT; CDR2 reads FNYEAQ (reference sequence). The CDR3 DNA follows: TGTGCTAGCAGCTTAGGACAGACGAGTAATGAGCAGTTCTTC. Encoded protein: CASSLGQTSNEQFF.